This T cell receptor (beta chain) was captured by sequencing in a study of OX40 agonist ivuxolimab in advanced cancers. In the study overall: Ivuxolimab, which targeted the costimulatory receptor OX40 (CD134), was an agonistic, fully human IgG2 monoclonal antibody. The paper describes the monotherapy dose-escalation part (N of about 54 patients) of the phase I trial of ivuxolimab. Intravenous ivuxolimab was administered to patients every 2 weeks at six dose levels: 0.01, 0.1, 0.3, 1.5, 3 and 10 mg/kg. Of the 52 patients in dose escalation, about 20 had hepatocellular carcinoma, some 15 had melanoma, 9 had renal cell carcinoma and 9 had head and neck cancer. Peripheral TCRbeta sequencing was intended to test whether TCR sequence diversity was altered and clonal T-cell expansion was caused by ivuxolimab. A male proportion of roughly 85% and a mean age of approximately 60 years, ranging from about 23 to 79, were recorded for the dose-escalation cohort. Patients were allowed to have had prior anti-PD-1, anti-PD-L1 or anti-CTLA-4 therapy, and more than 35% of the dose-escalation patients had been treated with checkpoint inhibitors. Partial responses were achieved by three dose-escalation patients, of whom one had hepatocellular carcinoma and two had cutaneous melanoma. General findings and caveats noted by the study authors: In the 0.1-3.0 mg/kg groups, partial responders had among the lowest normalized peripheral clonal expansion, particularly in CD8+ T cells. After ivuxolimab, more expanded clones were found on average in CD8+ T cells than in CD4+ T cells. Low levels of normalized T-cell clonal expansion were also seen in some patients who did not respond. At doses of 0.1 to 3.0 mg/kg, clonal expansion of both CD4+ and CD8+ blood T cells was observed from baseline to week 6. Antigen specificity was not determined for the clonally expanded peripheral T cells.

For sequencing of the TCRbeta CDR3 region, genomic DNA was extracted from the sorted cells. The immunoSEQ Assay was used for sequencing of TCRbeta CDR3 regions. TCRdb limited this immuneACCESS table to in-frame rearrangements with V and J called. A share of clones is missing; checked studies link under half to unresolved V genes, and the rest is unexplained. Here the sample has tens of thousands of clones; 80% to 90% occur a single time. About 0.69% of the sample is held by the ten biggest clonotypes. Comment on this clone: The antigen this receptor binds is unknown. The record has no base qualities; no much larger clone is one base away.

Patients with a history of autoimmune disease or receiving systemic immunosuppression were excluded from the trial. Peripheral blood for TCR sequencing was drawn from every dose cohort at baseline, at cycle 4 day 1 and at cycle 7 day 1. The samples were drawn from a first-in-human, open-label, multicenter phase I dose-escalation trial of ivuxolimab. Adults with locally advanced or metastatic head and neck squamous cell, hepatocellular, melanoma or renal cell carcinoma were enrolled in the trial. Before TCR sequencing, CD4+ T cells and CD8+ T cells were sorted from peripheral blood as separate populations. Trimming costs V 4 bases and J 4 bases, and their ends lie 8 bases apart. Via the germline V gene (reference sequence), CDR1 is LNHDA and CDR2 SQIVND. The CDR3 contains 13 residues, cysteine and phenylalanine counted. The retained sequence is limited to the CDR3, 39 bases, with the frame set at the first base.

Material: CD4+ or CD8+ T cells sorted from blood, obtained in a trial of the OX40 agonist ivuxolimab. The chain was built from TRBV19 and TRBJ1-5; the D gene is unclear. This clonotype was obtained from an adult with an advanced solid tumor such as melanoma, head and neck, liver or kidney cancer. The bases are TGTGCCAGTAGTACCAACTTAAATCAGCCCCAGCATTTT. It is translated as CASSTNLNQPQHF. Reference TRBV19 and TRBJ1-5 genes cover what lies past the CDR3, so the full variable domain is DGGITQSPKYLFRKEGQNVTLSCEQNLNHDAMYWYRQDPGQGLRLIYYSQIVNDFQKGDIAEGYSVSREKKESFPLTVTSAQKNPTAFYLCASSTNLNQPQHFGDGTRLSIL.